This T cell receptor beta chain was obtained from a study of blood T cell repertoires in COVID-19. The method was immunoSEQ multiplex PCR; TCRdb's version includes in-frame clones alone and lacks a portion of them. Of fewer than 300,000 clones in the sample, 82% were seen once. The CDR3 spans 13 residues. Trimming removed 6 bases at V and 7 bases at J, with 13 bases between. The source is a woman younger than 35 with acute or convalescent COVID-19. The chain combines TRBV12-3 or TRBV12-4 with TRBJ2-4; D remains unclear. Material: peripheral blood. In DNA form, the CDR3 reads TGTGCCAGCAGCCTCAAAGCGCCGAACATTCAGTACTTC. This translates into CASSLKAPNIQYF.